A selection of T cell receptor beta chains follows, all from one sample in a study of Ad26.COV2.S vaccination and SARS-CoV-2 variants. Profiling relied on immunoSEQ multiplex PCR, and the TCRdb table lists in-frame clones only, not all of them. This table has approximately 410,000 clones, about nine tenths appearing once. The sequencing used peripheral blood, collected in a trial of Ad26.COV2.S vaccine versus placebo. These receptors all come from a person between 18 and 65 years old who received the Ad26.COV2.S COVID-19 vaccine or a placebo. CDR3s include the opening cysteine and the closing phenylalanine or tryptophan. A D gene is named only where the DNA matches it firmly.

>TRBJ2-7|TRBV6-4|TRBD1
CASLRDRGYEQYF
TGTGCCTCCCTCCGAGACAGGGGCTACGAGCAGTACTTC
>TRBJ2-7|TRBV5-5|NA
CASSLVAGTEQYF
TGTGCCAGCAGCTTGGTGGCGGGGACCGAGCAGTACTTC
>TRBJ2-7|TRBV30|NA
CAWTPRRGYEQYF
TGTGCCTGGACCCCCCGTCGGGGCTACGAGCAGTACTTC
>TRBJ2-2|TRBV19|NA
CASSIAKPGELFF
TGTGCCAGTAGTATAGCGAAGCCCGGGGAGCTGTTTTTT
>TRBJ2-1|TRBV5-1|TRBD1
CASSPDREYNEQFF
TGCGCCAGCAGCCCTGACAGGGAGTACAATGAGCAGTTCTTC
>TRBJ1-2|TRBV13|NA
CASSLRRLERGYGYTF
TGTGCCAGCAGCTTACGGCGCCTGGAAAGGGGCTATGGCTACACCTTC
>TRBJ1-1|TRBV6-5|NA
CASSYLGTHEAFF
TGTGCCAGCAGTTACCTCGGGACACATGAAGCTTTCTTT
>TRBJ2-3|TRBV14|NA
CASSQELRGMRDTQYF
TGTGCCAGCAGCCAAGAACTTCGGGGGATGCGAGATACGCAGTATTTT
>TRBJ1-5|TRBV6-6|NA
CASSSEQISNQPQHF
TGTGCCAGCAGTTCGGAACAGATTAGCAATCAGCCCCAGCATTTT
>TRBJ2-2|TRBV3-1/TRBV3-2|NA
CASSLRGARGISGELFF
TGTGCCAGCAGCCTCCGTGGAGCTAGGGGGATTTCCGGGGAGCTGTTTTTT
>TRBJ1-2|TRBV12-3/TRBV12-4|NA
CASSHSITYGYTF
TGTGCCAGCAGTCACAGCATTACCTATGGCTACACCTTC
>TRBJ1-3|TRBV6-2/TRBV6-3|NA
CASSSPKMSSGNTIYF
TGTGCCAGCAGTTCCCCGAAAATGAGCTCTGGAAACACCATATATTTT
>TRBJ2-1|TRBV5-1|NA
CASSSATKAREQFF
TGCGCCAGCAGCTCCGCGACGAAGGCGAGGGAGCAGTTCTTC
>TRBJ1-2|TRBV11-2|NA
CASSLDGNGYYGYTF
TGTGCCAGCAGCTTAGACGGGAACGGCTACTATGGCTACACCTTC